The 11 T cell receptor beta chains listed next were all sequenced from one sample in a study of cytomegalovirus exposure and HLA in healthy donors (dated by TCRdb to 2017 to 2019). Libraries were prepared through the immunoSEQ multiplex PCR assay. A mixture of 60 forward primers for TCR Vbeta segments and 13 reverse primers for TCR Jbeta segments was used in the multiplex PCR. TCRdb limited this immuneACCESS table to in-frame rearrangements with V and J called. A share of clones is missing; checked studies link under half to unresolved V genes, and the rest is unexplained. This sample comprises 130,000 to 150,000 clones, around four fifths of them detected only once. The top ten clonotypes cover about 2.2% of the sample. What was sequenced was PBMCs. Receptors originate from a man under 40 in good health and CMV-seronegative.

This clone was detected once. The J gene is TRBJ1-4, the V gene TRBV14; no reliable D call. This CDR3 comprises 13 residues. The germline V gene has CDR1 SGHDN and CDR2 FVKESK. Trimming removed 4 bases at V and 8 bases at J, with 11 bases between. CDR3 nucleotide sequence: TGTGCCAGCAGCCTGACGGGTCGGGAAAAACTGTTTTTT. Residues: CASSLTGREKLFF. Full variable domain (rest looked up from reference TRBV14 and TRBJ1-4): EAGVTQFPSHSVIEKGQTVTLRCDPISGHDNLYWYRRVMGKEIKFLLHFVKESKQDESGMPNNRFLAERTGGTYSTLKVQPAELEDSGVYFCASSLTGREKLFFGSGTQLSVL.

The CDR3 DNA reads TGTGCCAGCAGACCTCAGGGGGCAGGCAATCAGCCCCAGCATTTT. It codes for CASRPQGAGNQPQHF. The chain links TRBV28 to TRBJ1-5; TRBD1 agrees at 8 bases. The CDR3 runs to 15 residues. The germline V gene encodes CDR1 MDHEN and CDR2 SYDVKM. V gave up 6 bases and J gave up 2 bases; unmatched junction bases: 6.

J is TRBJ1-1 and V is TRBV2; no reliable D call. The CDR3 is 13 amino acids. V was trimmed by 5 bases and J by 5 bases, leaving 12 bases between them. Germline loops: CDR1 SNHLY, CDR2 FYNNEI. CDR3 nucleotide sequence: TGTGCCAGCAGTATGAACCCGGGTACTGAAGCTTTCTTT. Its protein product is CASSMNPGTEAFF.

The chain uses TRBV7-6 and TRBJ1-1, with TRBD1 matching over 7 bases. V lost 1 base and J lost 8; bases outside the gene matches: 10. The CDR3 sequence is 15 residues long. Looked up from germline, CDR1 is SGHVS and CDR2 is FNYEAQ. The CDR3 protein is CASSLDGGNRGEAFF. The CDR3 bases are TGTGCCAGCAGCTTAGATGGGGGAAACAGGGGAGAAGCTTTCTTT.

This clone was seen a few times. The chain couples TRBV2 to TRBJ1-4, with D possibly TRBD1 on 5 matching bases. CDR3 length: 15 residues. The V end was cut by 4 bases, the J end by 4 bases, with 13 bases between. Germline V CDR1 and CDR2: SNHLY, FYNNEI. The CDR3 loop reads CASSAEGRDNEKLFF. The CDR3 DNA sequence: TGTGCCAGCAGTGCGGAGGGCAGGGATAATGAAAAACTGTTTTTT.

The gene calls are TRBV7-8 and TRBJ1-5; D might be TRBD1 (5 bases). Germline assignment: CDR1 SGHVS and CDR2 FQNEAQ. Trimming took 2 bases from V and 7 from J, leaving 12 bases between them. The CDR3 is 14 residues long. The CDR3: CASSLIGVEQPQHF. The DNA for the CDR3 is TGTGCCAGCAGCTTAATAGGGGTGGAGCAGCCCCAGCATTTT. Looking up the rest from reference TRBV7-8 and TRBJ1-5 gives the full variable domain: GAGVSQSPRYKVAKRGQDVALRCDPISGHVSLFWYQQALGQGPEFLTYFQNEAQLDKSGLPSDRFFAERPEGSVSTLKIQRTQQEDSAVYLCASSLIGVEQPQHFGDGTRLSIL.

The rearrangement links TRBV6-6 to TRBJ1-5; possibly TRBD1 for D (6 bases). The CDR3 loop spans 15 amino acids. Looked up from germline, CDR1 is MNHNY and CDR2 is SVGAGI (reference sequence). V was clipped by 3 bases and J by 3 bases, with 12 bases between them. The CDR3 reads CASSYGRGDNQPQHF. For the CDR3, the DNA is TGTGCCAGCAGTTATGGCAGGGGTGACAATCAGCCCCAGCATTTT.

The chain has TRBV2 and TRBJ1-1, with 10 bases aligning to TRBD1. CDR1 SNHLY and CDR2 FYNNEI come from the germline V gene. The ends lost 5 bases at V and 1 base at J; junction bases unmatched: 1. The CDR3 contains 14 residues. DNA of the CDR3: TGTGCCAGCAGTTGGGACAGGGGGAACACTGAAGCTTTCTTT. This sequence encodes CASSWDRGNTEAFF.

This clone was counted once. The gene calls are TRBV28 and TRBJ1-2; the match to TRBD1 covers 9 bases. CDR1 MDHEN and CDR2 SYDVKM come from the germline V gene. The CDR3 extends over 14 amino acids. The junction had 9 bases not matched to a gene; V was cut back by 6 bases and J by 7 bases. CDR3: CASSRSGTGSGYTF. CDR3 bases: TGTGCCAGCAGCAGATCCGGGACAGGGTCTGGCTACACCTTC.

This clone showed up just a few times. V gene TRBV5-1 combines with J gene TRBJ2-3; 9 nucleotides line up with TRBD1. With 0 bases clipped from V and 14 bases from J, the junction kept 10 bases outside the gene matches. CDR3 length: 14 residues. Germline V CDR1 and CDR2: SGHRS, YFSETQ. CDR3 amino acids: CASSLVGDRDVRYF. The CDR3 DNA follows: TGCGCCAGCAGCTTGGTGGGGGACAGGGATGTCCGGTATTTT.

The chain has TRBV7-8 and TRBJ2-1; 10 bases map to TRBD2. Germline V gives CDR1 SGHVS, CDR2 FQNEAQ. With V trimmed by 3 bases and J by 3 bases, 2 bases remained unmatched. The CDR3 is 15 residues long. CDR3 amino acids: CASSFGLADYNEQFF. CDR3 sequence (DNA): TGTGCCAGCAGCTTCGGACTAGCGGACTACAATGAGCAGTTCTTC.